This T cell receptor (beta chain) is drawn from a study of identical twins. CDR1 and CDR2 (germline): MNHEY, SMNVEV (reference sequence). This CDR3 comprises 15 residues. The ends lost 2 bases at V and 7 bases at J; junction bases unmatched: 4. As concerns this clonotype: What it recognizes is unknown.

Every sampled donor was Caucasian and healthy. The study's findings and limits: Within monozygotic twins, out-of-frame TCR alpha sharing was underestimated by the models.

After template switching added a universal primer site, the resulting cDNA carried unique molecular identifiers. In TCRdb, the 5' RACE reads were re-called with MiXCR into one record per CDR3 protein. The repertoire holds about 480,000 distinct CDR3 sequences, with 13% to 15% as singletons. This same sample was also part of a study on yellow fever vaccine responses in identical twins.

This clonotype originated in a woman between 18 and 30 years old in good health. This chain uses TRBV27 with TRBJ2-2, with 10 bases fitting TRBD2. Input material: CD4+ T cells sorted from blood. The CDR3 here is CASSLLAGVNGELFF. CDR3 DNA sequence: TGTGCCAGCAGTTTACTAGCGGGAGTAAACGGGGAGCTGTTTTTT.